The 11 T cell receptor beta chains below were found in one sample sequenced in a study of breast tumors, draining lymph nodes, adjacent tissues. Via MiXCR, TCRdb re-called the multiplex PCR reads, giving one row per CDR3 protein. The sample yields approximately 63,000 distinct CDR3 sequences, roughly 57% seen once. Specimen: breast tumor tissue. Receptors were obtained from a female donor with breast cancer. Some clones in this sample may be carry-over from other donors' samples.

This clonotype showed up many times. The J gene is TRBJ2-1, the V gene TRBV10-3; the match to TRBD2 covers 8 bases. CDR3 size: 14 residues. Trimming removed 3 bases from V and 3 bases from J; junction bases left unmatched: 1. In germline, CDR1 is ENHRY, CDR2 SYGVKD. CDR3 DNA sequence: TGTGCCATCAGTGAAAGCGGGGGCTACAATGAGCAGTTCTTC. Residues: CAISESGGYNEQFF.

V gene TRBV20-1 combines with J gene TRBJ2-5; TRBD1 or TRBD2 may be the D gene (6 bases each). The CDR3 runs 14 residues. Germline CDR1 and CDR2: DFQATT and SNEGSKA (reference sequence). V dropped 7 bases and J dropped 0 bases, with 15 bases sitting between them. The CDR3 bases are TGCAGTGTTGGATCCGGGGGCGACCAAGAGACCCAGTACTTC. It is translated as CSVGSGGDQETQYF.

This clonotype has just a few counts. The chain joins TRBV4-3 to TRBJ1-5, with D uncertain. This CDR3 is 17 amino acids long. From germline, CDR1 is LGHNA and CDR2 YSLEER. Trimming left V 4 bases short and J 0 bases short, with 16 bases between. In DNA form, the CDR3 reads TGCGCCAGCAGCCCCACTAGCGGGGAGCTTAGCAATCAGCCCCAGCATTTT. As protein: CASSPTSGELSNQPQHF.

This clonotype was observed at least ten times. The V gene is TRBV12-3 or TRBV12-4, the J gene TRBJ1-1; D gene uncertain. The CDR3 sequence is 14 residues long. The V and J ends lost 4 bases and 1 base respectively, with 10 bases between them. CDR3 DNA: TGTGCCAGCAGTTATACTACGGAGAACACTGAAGCTTTCTTT. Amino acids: CASSYTTENTEAFF.

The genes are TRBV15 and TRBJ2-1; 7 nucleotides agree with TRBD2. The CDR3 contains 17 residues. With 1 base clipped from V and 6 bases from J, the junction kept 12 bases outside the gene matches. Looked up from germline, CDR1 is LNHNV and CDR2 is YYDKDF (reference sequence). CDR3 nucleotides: TGTGCCACCAGCAGAGCCCGAGGAGGGAGGGCCGGCAATGAGCAGTTCTTC. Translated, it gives CATSRARGGRAGNEQFF.

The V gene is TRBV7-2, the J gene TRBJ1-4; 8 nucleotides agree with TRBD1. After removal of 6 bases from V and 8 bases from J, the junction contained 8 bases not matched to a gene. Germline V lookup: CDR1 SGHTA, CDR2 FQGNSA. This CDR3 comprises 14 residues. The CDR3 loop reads CASRPGGRDEKLFF. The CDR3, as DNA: TGTGCCAGCAGACCAGGGGGCCGGGACGAAAAACTGTTTTTT.

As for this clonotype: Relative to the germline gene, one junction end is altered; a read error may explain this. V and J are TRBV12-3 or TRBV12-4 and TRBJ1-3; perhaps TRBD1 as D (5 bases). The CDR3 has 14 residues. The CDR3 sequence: CASSFGTSGDTIYF. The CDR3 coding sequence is TGTGCCAGCAGTTTCGGGACCTCTGGAGACACCATATATTTT.

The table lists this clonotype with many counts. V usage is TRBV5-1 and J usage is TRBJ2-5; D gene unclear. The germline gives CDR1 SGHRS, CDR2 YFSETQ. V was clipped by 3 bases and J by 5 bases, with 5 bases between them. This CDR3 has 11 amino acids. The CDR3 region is CASSSAETQYF. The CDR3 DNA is TGCGCCAGCAGCTCTGCGGAGACCCAGTACTTC.

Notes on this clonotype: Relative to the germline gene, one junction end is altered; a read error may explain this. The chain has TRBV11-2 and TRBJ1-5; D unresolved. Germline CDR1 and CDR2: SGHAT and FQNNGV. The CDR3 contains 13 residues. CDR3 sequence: CASSSDRNQPRHF. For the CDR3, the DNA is TGTGCCAGCAGCTCAGATCGTAATCAGCCCCGGCATTTT.

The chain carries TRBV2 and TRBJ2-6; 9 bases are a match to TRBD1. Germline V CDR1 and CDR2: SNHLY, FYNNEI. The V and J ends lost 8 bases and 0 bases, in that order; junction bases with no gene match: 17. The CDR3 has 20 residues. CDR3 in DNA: TGTGCCAGCGGGCCGGGACAGGGAGGTCAAGGGGACTCTGGGGCCAACGTCCTGACTTTC. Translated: CASGPGQGGQGDSGANVLTF.

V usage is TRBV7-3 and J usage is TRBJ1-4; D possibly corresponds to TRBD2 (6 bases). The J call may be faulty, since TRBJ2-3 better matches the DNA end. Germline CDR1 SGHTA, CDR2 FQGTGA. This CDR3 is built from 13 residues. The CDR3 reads CASSLNWGGTQYF. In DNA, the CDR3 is TGTGCCAGCAGCTTAAATTGGGGAGGTACGCAGTATTTT.